These 26 T cell receptor beta chains were sequenced from one sample in a study of a mutant IDH1 vaccine in newly diagnosed glioma. Antigen specificity for these receptors is unknown. The protocol was immunoSEQ multiplex PCR, while the TCRdb copy is restricted to in-frame clones and leaves out a portion. The sample lists roughly 38,000 clones, 80% to 90% seen once, with around 1.5% in the top ten. Described time point: week 35, safety follow-up. The vaccine gave 300 ug of a 20-mer mutant IDH1 peptide subcutaneously per dose. This material consisted of PBMCs, taken from a glioma patient whose treatment included an IDH1 peptide vaccine. These receptors all come from a man aged 35-49 years with glioma.

V is TRBV9 and J is TRBJ2-1, with a weak D call TRBD2 (5 bases). This CDR3 comprises 13 residues. Trimming shortened V by 0 bases and J by 7 bases, and 8 bases separated the two germline ends. Germline CDR1 is SGDLS and CDR2 is YYNGEE. CDR3 region: CASSVVSGNEQFF. CDR3 nucleotides: TGTGCCAGCAGCGTAGTTTCGGGAAATGAGCAGTTCTTC.

DNA for the CDR3: TGTGCCAGCAGCCCCACAGGGGCCAACACCGGGGAGCTGTTTTTT. Its protein product is CASSPTGANTGELFF. The chain joins TRBV7-9 to TRBJ2-2, with 7 nucleotides matching TRBD1. Germline V lookup: CDR1 SEHNR, CDR2 FQNEAQ (reference sequence). The CDR3 spans 15 residues. With 5 bases clipped from V and 2 bases from J, the junction kept 5 bases outside the gene matches.

The chain is built from TRBV5-1 and TRBJ1-1; D unresolved. V dropped 0 bases and J dropped 6 bases, with 12 bases sitting between them. Germline CDR1 reads SGHRS; CDR2 reads YFSETQ. The CDR3 extends over 14 amino acids. CDR3 sequence (DNA): TGCGCCAGCAGCTTGGGGACCACGGGCTCTGAAGCTTTCTTT. It encodes CASSLGTTGSEAFF.

The chain recombines TRBV29-1 with TRBJ1-1; D uncertain. CDR1 and CDR2 (germline): SQVTM, ANQGSEA. Trimming took 5 bases from V and 1 from J, leaving 11 bases between them. CDR3 length: 13 amino acids. CDR3: CSVRIVGNTEAFF. The CDR3 DNA reads as TGCAGCGTTCGAATTGTTGGGAACACTGAAGCTTTCTTT.

The CDR3 here is CASSLRGAPGVYEQYF. For the CDR3, the DNA is TGTGCCAGCAGCCTAAGGGGGGCTCCCGGGGTCTACGAGCAGTACTTC. The chain joins TRBV4-2 to TRBJ2-7, with D possibly called TRBD1 or TRBD2 (6 bases each). The CDR3 is 16 amino acids. Germline loops: CDR1 LGHNA, CDR2 YNFKEQ. Trimming removed 4 bases at V and 3 bases at J, with 19 bases between.

This chain links TRBV9 with TRBJ1-5; maybe TRBD1 (5 bases). In germline, CDR1 is SGDLS, CDR2 YYNGEE. The V end lost 0 bases, the J end lost 7 bases, and 8 bases lay between the germline ends. The CDR3 contains 13 residues. Written as DNA, the CDR3 is TGTGCCAGCAGCGTAGCTACAGGACAGCCCCAGCATTTT. This encodes CASSVATGQPQHF.

The genes are TRBV9 and TRBJ2-3; unclear D gene. Looked up from germline, CDR1 is SGDLS and CDR2 is YYNGEE. V lost 0 bases to trimming and J lost 3 bases, with 8 bases between them. The CDR3 has 14 residues. This chain's CDR3 is CASSVDPRTDTQYF. As DNA, the CDR3 is TGTGCCAGCAGCGTAGATCCACGGACAGATACGCAGTATTTT. Filled out from reference TRBV9 and TRBJ2-3, the complete variable domain reads DSGVTQTPKHLITATGQRVTLRCSPRSGDLSVYWYQQSLDQGLQFLIQYYNGEERAKGNILERFSAQQFPDLHSELNLSSLELGDSALYFCASSVDPRTDTQYFGPGTRLTVL.

The genes are TRBV21-1 and TRBJ2-5; TRBD1, the table's D call, was not compared with the DNA. TRBV21-1 is a pseudogene locus. The CDR3 has 14 amino acids. For the CDR3, the DNA is TGTGCCAGCATCCACCGGGACAGCCAAGAGACCCAGTACTTC. Its translation is CASIHRDSQETQYF.

The rearrangement uses TRBV7-9 and TRBJ2-6; D could derive from TRBD1 or TRBD2 (7 bases each). This CDR3 comprises 17 residues. Germline values: CDR1 SEHNR, CDR2 FQNEAQ (reference sequence). The V end lost 7 bases, the J end lost 0 bases, and 16 bases lay between the germline ends. CDR3 protein: CASTRGSGNSGANVLTF. The CDR3 nucleotides read TGTGCCAGCACCAGGGGGAGCGGGAACTCTGGGGCCAACGTCCTGACTTTC.

The chain links TRBV25-1 to TRBJ1-1; 7 bases map to TRBD1. There are 15 residues in the CDR3. J lost 11 bases, V lost 4 bases, and 16 bases had no gene match. Germline V CDR1 and CDR2: MGHDK, SYGVNS. CDR3 residues: CASSAQGGLLNDAFF. The CDR3 DNA reads as TGTGCCAGCAGTGCCCAGGGGGGACTTTTAAATGACGCTTTCTTT. The complete variable domain, with remaining parts taken from reference TRBV25-1 and TRBJ1-1, reads EADIYQTPRYLVIGTGKKITLECSQTMGHDKMYWYQQDPGMELHLIHYSYGVNSTEKGDLSSESTVSRIRTEHFPLTLESARPSHTSQYLCASSAQGGLLNDAFFGQGTRLTVV.

This chain links TRBV5-5 with TRBJ2-2; D call uncertain. Germline CDR1 is SGHKS and CDR2 is YYEKEE (reference sequence). Between the trimmed V and J ends, which lost 0 bases and 8 bases, there was a span of 8 bases. The CDR3 loop spans 13 amino acids. CDR3 sequence: CASSLVSEGELFF. The CDR3 nucleotides are TGTGCCAGCAGCTTGGTTTCGGAGGGGGAGCTGTTTTTT.

The rearrangement links TRBV6-5 to TRBJ1-1, with D possibly TRBD1 on 5 matching bases. The CDR3 has 11 amino acids. V shed 5 bases and J shed 10 bases, with 11 bases lying between them. Germline values: CDR1 MNHEY, CDR2 SVGAGI. The CDR3 spells CASSAGYRAFF. DNA for the CDR3: TGTGCCAGCAGTGCAGGGTATCGAGCTTTCTTT.

The gene calls are TRBV6-1 and TRBJ1-1; D remains unclear. Per germline, CDR1 MNHNS and CDR2 SASEGT. This CDR3 region has 14 residues. V was cut by 11 bases and J by 7 bases, with 23 bases left in between. The CDR3 DNA reads as TGTGCCCCCGATCCCTATTTGGAGGAAGGTGAAGCTTTCTTT. Translated, it gives CAPDPYLEEGEAFF.

This rearrangement joins TRBV7-8 to TRBJ2-7, with unresolved D. Germline CDR1 is SGHVS and CDR2 is FQNEAQ. The V gene lost 4 bases and the J gene lost 5 bases, with 21 bases spanning the gap. This CDR3 is built from 16 residues. CDR3 nucleotide sequence: TGTGCCAGCAGCTCCATCTGGGAAGGGAATAAGGACGAGCAGTACTTC. Translated, it gives CASSSIWEGNKDEQYF. Drawing the rest from reference TRBV7-8 and TRBJ2-7, the complete variable domain is GAGVSQSPRYKVAKRGQDVALRCDPISGHVSLFWYQQALGQGPEFLTYFQNEAQLDKSGLPSDRFFAERPEGSVSTLKIQRTQQEDSAVYLCASSSIWEGNKDEQYFGPGTRLTVT.

The chain carries TRBV4-1 and TRBJ2-5, with D uncertain. Trimming shortened V by 1 base and J by 7 bases, and 10 bases separated the two germline ends. The CDR3 covers 13 residues. Germline loops: CDR1 MGHRA, CDR2 YSYEKL. CDR3 bases: TGCGCCAGCAGCCAAGGGACCCCAAGGACCCAGTACTTC. It specifies CASSQGTPRTQYF.

The CDR3 nucleotides are TGTGCCAGCAGCCAATGGCAGGGAACCATGAACACTGAAGCTTTCTTT. Protein product: CASSQWQGTMNTEAFF. V gene TRBV16 combines with J gene TRBJ1-1, with a tentative D call TRBD1 (5 bases). The CDR3 loop spans 16 amino acids. V lost 1 base, J lost 0 bases, and 12 bases lay in between. Germline V gene data show CDR1 as KGHSY and CDR2 as FQNENV.

V gene TRBV23-1 combines with J gene TRBJ1-1; the D is unclear. TRBV23-1 is reported as an ORF; its role is uncertain. The CDR3 contains 14 residues. V was clipped by 4 bases and J by 2 bases, with 11 bases between them. CDR3 protein: CASSLPRSNTEAFF. CDR3 bases: TGCGCCAGCAGTCTCCCCAGGAGTAACACTGAAGCTTTCTTT.

The chain uses TRBV7-2 and TRBJ1-2; D gene uncertain. CDR3 size: 14 residues. Germline V gene lookup returns CDR1 SGHTA and CDR2 FQGNSA. Trimming stripped 5 bases from V and 6 bases from J, with 16 bases between. In nucleotides, the CDR3 is TGTGCCAGCAGCCTCCCGGGGAGGGTGAATGGCTACACCTTC. This sequence encodes CASSLPGRVNGYTF.

The V and J genes are TRBV6-4 and TRBJ1-4; the D gene is possibly TRBD1 (6 bases). CDR3 length: 14 amino acids. Trimming took 3 bases from V and 7 from J, leaving 12 bases between them. Germline V gives CDR1 MRHNA, CDR2 SNTAGT. The chain's CDR3 is CASSEGGEGEKLFF. CDR3 sequence (DNA): TGTGCCAGCAGTGAAGGGGGGGAAGGTGAAAAACTGTTTTTT.

The chain is built from TRBV6-5 and TRBJ1-2, with 10 bases fitting TRBD1. After removal of 2 bases from V and 4 bases from J, the junction contained 7 bases not matched to a gene. The germline V gene has CDR1 MNHEY and CDR2 SVGAGI. The CDR3 consists of 16 residues. The CDR3 DNA is TGTGCCAGCAGTTACCTCCCTGGACAGGGGGGCTATGGCTACACCTTC. It encodes CASSYLPGQGGYGYTF.

The chain links TRBV4-1 to TRBJ2-1; possible D gene TRBD2, 6 bases. Per germline, CDR1 MGHRA and CDR2 YSYEKL. The CDR3 is 16 residues long. V lost 4 bases and J 1 base, leaving 14 bases between the germline ends. The CDR3 protein is CASSPKVAESYNEQFF. Here the CDR3 DNA reads TGCGCCAGCAGCCCGAAAGTAGCGGAATCCTACAATGAGCAGTTCTTC.

V and J are TRBV7-2 and TRBJ1-1; D remains ambiguous. Trimming cost V 3 bases and J 1 base, with 6 bases left between them. The CDR3 consists of 13 residues. The germline V gene has CDR1 SGHTA and CDR2 FQGNSA. CDR3 in DNA: TGTGCCAGCAGCTTCACCGAGAACACTGAAGCTTTCTTT. Residues: CASSFTENTEAFF.

This chain links TRBV4-3 with TRBJ2-1; 14 bases are a match to TRBD2. The CDR3 runs 17 residues. The V gene's germline CDR1 is LGHNA and CDR2 YSLEER. J was trimmed by 0 bases and V by 4 bases; bases with no gene match: 2. The CDR3 DNA reads TGCGCCAGCAGCCCCGGGACTAGCGGGAGCTCCTACAATGAGCAGTTCTTC. This codes for CASSPGTSGSSYNEQFF.

This chain uses TRBV5-5 with TRBJ1-5; D ambiguous. Trimming shortened V by 5 bases and J by 2 bases, and 11 bases separated the two germline ends. Germline CDR1 reads SGHKS; CDR2 reads YYEKEE (reference sequence). CDR3 length: 14 amino acids. CDR3 sequence reads: CASRRVPGNQPQHF. CDR3 coding DNA: TGTGCCAGCAGGAGGGTGCCTGGCAATCAGCCCCAGCATTTT. The complete variable domain, with remaining parts taken from reference TRBV5-5 and TRBJ1-5, reads DAGVTQSPTHLIKTRGQQVTLRCSPISGHKSVSWYQQVLGQGPQFIFQYYEKEERGRGNFPDRFSARQFPNYSSELNVNALLLGDSALYLCASRRVPGNQPQHFGDGTRLSIL.

CDR3 bases: TGTGCCAGCAGCTCGGCCGGGAGGGCCGGTAATGAGCAGTTCTTC. Its protein product is CASSSAGRAGNEQFF. This sequence joins TRBV7-8 and TRBJ2-1; 8 nucleotides line up with TRBD2. The CDR3 sequence is 15 residues long. The germline V gene encodes CDR1 SGHVS and CDR2 FQNEAQ. Trimming removed 4 bases from V and 7 bases from J; junction bases left unmatched: 9.

V gene TRBV4-2 combines with J gene TRBJ2-2; perhaps TRBD2 as D (5 bases). This CDR3 is 17 amino acids long. Germline loops: CDR1 LGHNA, CDR2 YNFKEQ. The V end lost 0 bases, the J end lost 2 bases, and 13 bases lay between the germline ends. In nucleotides, the CDR3 is TGTGCCAGCAGCCAAGATCGGGGAGACTATAACACCGGGGAGCTGTTTTTT. Translation: CASSQDRGDYNTGELFF.